These 21 T cell receptor beta chains were sequenced from one sample in a study of blood T cell repertoires in COVID-19. Generated by immunoSEQ multiplex PCR, the TCRdb table keeps only in-frame clones and is missing some. This sample has fewer than 250,000 clones; more than 70% occur once, and the top ten carry 8.2%. The specimen sequenced was peripheral blood. These TCRs come from a woman between 50 and 59 years old with acute or convalescent COVID-19.

The genes are TRBV4-2 and TRBJ1-2; a weak D match, TRBD1 (5 bases). The ends were cut back, 6 bases at V and 5 bases at J, with 16 bases in the middle. CDR1 LGHNA and CDR2 YNFKEQ come from the germline V gene. This CDR3 is built from 14 residues. The CDR3 coding sequence is TGTGCCAGCAGTCACGAACGGGGGTCTTATGGCTACACCTTC. Protein: CASSHERGSYGYTF.

The J gene is TRBJ2-7, the V gene TRBV10-2; 8 positions agree with TRBD1. Germline CDR1 is WSHSY and CDR2 is SAAADI. The CDR3 runs to 15 residues. Germline trimming cut 6 bases from V and 3 bases from J; bases unmatched to any gene: 10. The CDR3 protein is CASRDDRGINYEQYF. Here the CDR3 DNA reads TGCGCCAGCAGAGATGACAGGGGCATTAACTACGAGCAGTACTTC.

The chain has TRBV9 and TRBJ2-3, with TRBD2 matching over 15 bases. In germline, CDR1 is SGDLS, CDR2 YYNGEE. Trimming at V came to 0 bases and at J to 3 bases, leaving 8 bases not matched to a gene. The CDR3 is made up of 19 amino acids. CDR3 loop: CASSVAHSGTSGRTDTQYF. In DNA, the CDR3 is TGTGCCAGCAGCGTAGCTCATTCCGGGACTAGCGGGAGGACAGATACGCAGTATTTT.

The chain carries TRBV5-1 and TRBJ2-5; 9 bases map to TRBD1. The V segment lost 4 bases and the J segment 1 base; nucleotides outside the gene matches: 5. CDR1 and CDR2 (germline): SGHRS, YFSETQ. The CDR3 covers 15 residues. CDR3 residues: CASSPGTGTQETQYF. In nucleotides, the CDR3 is TGCGCCAGCAGCCCCGGGACAGGGACCCAAGAGACCCAGTACTTC.

The chain couples TRBV2 to TRBJ1-5, with 7 bases aligning to TRBD1. Per the germline V gene, CDR1 is SNHLY and CDR2 is FYNNEI. V gave up 6 bases and J gave up 7 bases; unmatched junction bases: 6. This CDR3 is 13 amino acids long. The CDR3 here is CASSAGTEQPQHF. DNA of the CDR3: TGTGCCAGCAGCGCTGGGACAGAACAGCCCCAGCATTTT.

This rearrangement joins TRBV11-2 to TRBJ2-1, with D perhaps matching TRBD2 (5 bases). The V gene lost 2 bases and the J gene lost 5 bases, with 16 bases spanning the gap. CDR3 length: 16 amino acids. Germline CDR1 is SGHAT and CDR2 is FQNNGV. The CDR3 DNA reads TGTGCCAGCAGCTTACGGACTTTCTCAGAGCACAATGAGCAGTTCTTC. Translation: CASSLRTFSEHNEQFF.

CDR3 nucleotide sequence: TGTGCCAGCAGCTTCGACTTTTACGAGCAGTACTTC. Translating gives CASSFDFYEQYF. The chain uses TRBV5-4 and TRBJ2-7; D uncertain. The CDR3 covers 12 residues. Germline-derived CDR1 and CDR2 are SGHNT and YYREEE (reference sequence). V shed 2 bases and J shed 4 bases, with 7 bases lying between them.

This sequence joins TRBV2 and TRBJ1-2; D is unresolved. This CDR3 has 14 amino acids. Germline V gene lookup returns CDR1 SNHLY and CDR2 FYNNEI. Deletions cut 5 bases from V and 6 bases from J, with 16 bases between. The chain's CDR3 is CASSQRFTGDGYTF. The DNA for the CDR3 is TGTGCCAGCAGTCAACGCTTTACGGGAGATGGCTACACCTTC.

This clone was recorded a few times. This chain uses TRBV5-1 with TRBJ2-5, with D perhaps matching TRBD2 (5 bases). The CDR3 is made up of 12 amino acids. Trimming took off 4 bases at V and 5 bases at J, with 9 bases between the two ends. In germline, CDR1 is SGHRS, CDR2 YFSETQ. The CDR3 here is CASSEGGETQYF. The CDR3 nucleotides read TGCGCCAGCAGCGAGGGTGGGGAGACCCAGTACTTC.

The chain joins TRBV7-2 to TRBJ2-3; 7 bases line up with TRBD1. Germline trimming cut 3 bases from V and 1 base from J; bases unmatched to any gene: 1. CDR1 and CDR2 (germline): SGHTA, FQGNSA. The CDR3 has 14 amino acids. This chain's CDR3 is CASSFGTGTDTQYF. The CDR3 bases are TGTGCCAGCAGCTTTGGGACAGGCACAGATACGCAGTATTTT.

V gene TRBV2 combines with J gene TRBJ1-1; D is perhaps TRBD1 (6 bases). CDR1 and CDR2 from the germline V gene are SNHLY and FYNNEI. With 4 bases removed from V and 3 bases from J, the gap between germline ends came to 12 bases. This CDR3 has 14 residues. The CDR3 spells CASSGAGTYTEAFF. The CDR3 DNA reads as TGTGCCAGCAGTGGCGCCGGGACATACACTGAAGCTTTCTTT. The whole variable domain, filled in from reference TRBV2 and TRBJ1-1, reads EPEVTQTPSHQVTQMGQEVILRCVPISNHLYFYWYRQILGQKVEFLVSFYNNEISEKSEIFDDQFSVERPDGSNFTLKIRSTKLEDSAMYFCASSGAGTYTEAFFGQGTRLTVV.

The chain has TRBV28 and TRBJ1-1; no definite D call. Deletions cut 4 bases from V and 8 bases from J, with 20 bases between. The V gene's germline CDR1 is MDHEN and CDR2 SYDVKM. CDR3 length: 15 residues. DNA of the CDR3: TGTGCCAGCAGTTATCCTTTGGGAGCCCCGACCGAAGCTTTCTTT. This sequence encodes CASSYPLGAPTEAFF.

This clone was observed a single time. This chain uses TRBV11-2 with TRBJ1-3; tentative D call: TRBD1 (5 bases). The ends were cut back, 1 base at V and 3 bases at J, with 13 bases in the middle. Germline CDR1 and CDR2: SGHAT and FQNNGV. The CDR3 is made up of 16 amino acids. Here the CDR3 reads CASSLVGGLGGNTIYF. CDR3 coding DNA: TGTGCCAGCAGCTTAGTCGGGGGGTTAGGTGGAAACACCATATATTTT.

V and J are TRBV9 and TRBJ2-1, with 7 bases fitting TRBD1. Trimming cost V 0 bases and J 5 bases; bases outside gene matches: 2. Germline V CDR1 and CDR2: SGDLS, YYNGEE. CDR3 length: 14 amino acids. The CDR3 loop is CASSVDDRDNEQFF. The CDR3 nucleotides are TGTGCCAGCAGCGTAGATGACAGGGACAATGAGCAGTTCTTC.

The gene calls are TRBV27 and TRBJ2-6; possible D gene TRBD2, 6 bases. The V and J ends lost 3 bases and 0 bases respectively, with 15 bases between them. The CDR3 totals 18 residues. Looked up from germline, CDR1 is MNHEY and CDR2 is SMNVEV (reference sequence). The CDR3: CASSLIAGRYSGANVLTF. In DNA, the CDR3 is TGTGCCAGCAGTTTGATCGCGGGACGGTACTCTGGGGCCAACGTCCTGACTTTC.

The chain combines TRBV25-1 with TRBJ1-6, with 8 bases fitting TRBD1. The CDR3 length is 13 residues. Germline trimming cut 6 bases from V and 7 bases from J; bases unmatched to any gene: 2. The V gene's germline CDR1 is MGHDK and CDR2 SYGVNS. The chain's CDR3 is CASRDRDNSPLHF. The CDR3 DNA is TGTGCCAGCAGGGACAGGGACAATTCACCCCTCCACTTT. The entire variable domain, with the rest obtained from reference TRBV25-1 and TRBJ1-6, is as follows: EADIYQTPRYLVIGTGKKITLECSQTMGHDKMYWYQQDPGMELHLIHYSYGVNSTEKGDLSSESTVSRIRTEHFPLTLESARPSHTSQYLCASRDRDNSPLHFGNGTRLTVT.

This clone was seen a handful of times. The chain combines TRBV19 with TRBJ1-5, with a weak D call TRBD1 (5 bases). Germline loops: CDR1 LNHDA, CDR2 SQIVND (reference sequence). V was clipped by 3 bases and J by 6 bases, with 12 bases between them. The CDR3 runs to 14 residues. The CDR3 loop reads CASSMRLGVQPQHF. DNA for the CDR3: TGTGCCAGTAGTATGAGGTTAGGGGTTCAGCCCCAGCATTTT.

The genes are TRBV25-1 and TRBJ1-5, with D tentatively TRBD1 (6 bases). V was clipped by 4 bases and J by 0 bases, with 16 bases between them. From germline, CDR1 is MGHDK and CDR2 SYGVNS. The CDR3 runs to 17 residues. CDR3 amino acids: CASSVPSGQSSNQPQHF. The CDR3 coding sequence is TGTGCCAGCAGTGTACCTTCTGGACAGAGTAGCAATCAGCCCCAGCATTTT.

V and J are TRBV27 and TRBJ2-3; D unresolved. The germline gives CDR1 MNHEY, CDR2 SMNVEV (reference sequence). There are 13 residues in the CDR3. V was clipped by 2 bases and J by 0 bases, with 3 bases between them. The CDR3 sequence is CASSLLSTDTQYF. The CDR3 DNA follows: TGTGCCAGCAGTTTACTTAGCACAGATACGCAGTATTTT.

This clone was picked up one time. The chain employs TRBV9 and TRBJ1-2; D is uncertain. Germline CDR1 SGDLS, CDR2 YYNGEE. The CDR3 covers 15 residues. V was clipped by 0 bases and J by 8 bases, with 17 bases between them. CDR3 amino acids: CASSVDSPSVGGYTF. For the CDR3, the DNA is TGTGCCAGCAGCGTAGATAGTCCGTCCGTCGGGGGCTACACCTTC.

This clone has at least ten counts. The V gene is TRBV19, the J gene TRBJ1-5; 9 nucleotides match TRBD1. The CDR3 has 16 residues. V shed 2 bases, J shed 7 bases, and the junction held 9 bases outside the gene matches. Germline loops: CDR1 LNHDA, CDR2 SQIVND (reference sequence). CDR3 in amino acids: CASSILGTGKGQPQHF. The CDR3 coding sequence is TGTGCCAGTAGTATATTGGGGACAGGGAAGGGGCAGCCCCAGCATTTT.